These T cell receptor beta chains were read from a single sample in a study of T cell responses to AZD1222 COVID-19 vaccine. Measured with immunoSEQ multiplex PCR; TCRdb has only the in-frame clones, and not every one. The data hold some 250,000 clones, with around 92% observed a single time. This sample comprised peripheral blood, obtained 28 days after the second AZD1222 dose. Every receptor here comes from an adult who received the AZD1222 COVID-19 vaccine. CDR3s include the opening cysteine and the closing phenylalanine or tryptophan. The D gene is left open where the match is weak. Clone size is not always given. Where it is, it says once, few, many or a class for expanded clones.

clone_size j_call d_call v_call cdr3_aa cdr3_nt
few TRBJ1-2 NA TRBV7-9 CASSRLRGPYGYTF TGTGCCAGCAGCCGTTTGCGGGGGCCCTATGGCTACACCTTC
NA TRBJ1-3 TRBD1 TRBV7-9 CASSPGTVGNTIYF TGTGCCAGCAGCCCAGGGACAGTTGGAAACACCATATATTTT
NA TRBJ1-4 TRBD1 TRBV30 CAWTLAGGASEKLFF TGTGCCTGGACCCTTGCAGGGGGCGCTTCTGAAAAACTGTTTTTT
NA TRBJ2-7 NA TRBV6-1 CASSEVGVEYF TGTGCCAGCAGTGAGGTCGGGGTCGAGTACTTC
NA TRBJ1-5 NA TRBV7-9 CASSGQASQPQHF TGTGCCAGCAGTGGACAAGCTTCACAGCCCCAGCATTTT
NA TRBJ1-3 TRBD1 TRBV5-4 CASSPGQNSGNTIYF TGTGCCAGCAGCCCGGGACAGAACTCTGGAAACACCATATATTTT
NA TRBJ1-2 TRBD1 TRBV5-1 CASRTGGINYGYTF TGCGCCAGCAGGACAGGGGGCATCAACTATGGCTACACCTTC
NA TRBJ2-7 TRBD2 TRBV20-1 CSASAGGLTYEQYF TGCAGTGCTAGTGCGGGGGGACTCACCTACGAGCAGTACTTC
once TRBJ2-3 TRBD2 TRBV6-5 CATTSGAPGRQYF TGTGCCACGACTAGCGGGGCCCCAGGGAGGCAGTATTTT
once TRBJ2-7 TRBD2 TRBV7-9 CASSLAATYEQYF TGTGCCAGCAGCCTAGCGGCAACCTACGAGCAGTACTTC
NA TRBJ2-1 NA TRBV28 CASRGAAGIYNEQFF TGTGCCAGCAGGGGAGCCGCGGGGATCTACAATGAGCAGTTCTTC
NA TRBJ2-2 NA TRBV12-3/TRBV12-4 CASSLWGSGELFF TGTGCCAGCAGTTTGTGGGGTTCCGGGGAGCTGTTTTTT
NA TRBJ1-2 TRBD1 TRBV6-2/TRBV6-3 CASSRTLTGTGAYGYTF TGTGCCAGCAGCCGTACTCTGACCGGGACAGGGGCTTATGGCTACACCTTC
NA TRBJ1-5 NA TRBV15 CATSRGGYNQPQHF TGTGCCACCAGCAGAGGGGGGTACAATCAGCCCCAGCATTTT
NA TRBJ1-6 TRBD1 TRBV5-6 CASRWSRGLSPLHF TGTGCCAGCAGGTGGAGCAGGGGGCTTTCACCCCTCCACTTT
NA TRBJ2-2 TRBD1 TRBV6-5 CASRATGAFTGELFF TGTGCCAGCAGGGCGACAGGGGCTTTCACCGGGGAGCTGTTTTTT
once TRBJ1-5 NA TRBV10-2 CASKVGRNQPQHF TGCGCCAGCAAGGTAGGGAGAAATCAGCCCCAGCATTTT
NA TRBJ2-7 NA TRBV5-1 CASSFDYYYEQYF TGCGCCAGCAGCTTCGACTATTACTACGAGCAGTACTTC
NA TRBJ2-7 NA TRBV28 CASSQFTRSSYEQYF TGTGCCAGCAGTCAATTTACCCGTAGCTCCTACGAGCAGTACTTC
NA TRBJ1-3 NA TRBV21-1 CASSKDGPPSGNTIYF TGTGCCAGCAGCAAAGATGGGCCCCCCTCTGGAAACACCATATATTTT
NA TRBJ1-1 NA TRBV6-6 CASSYSRPNTEAFF TGTGCCAGCAGTTATTCCCGCCCGAACACTGAAGCTTTCTTT
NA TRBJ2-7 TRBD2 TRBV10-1 CASSAPKGREGPYEQYF TGCGCCAGCAGTGCCCCTAAGGGGCGGGAGGGCCCCTACGAGCAGTACTTC
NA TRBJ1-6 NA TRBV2 CASSDPGSSYNSPLHF TGTGCCAGCAGTGACCCTGGGAGCTCCTATAATTCACCCCTCCACTTT
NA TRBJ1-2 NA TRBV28 CASSLTQGRYGYTF TGTGCCAGCAGTCTTACGCAGGGGCGGTATGGCTACACCTTC
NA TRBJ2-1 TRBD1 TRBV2 CASRDRVLPRDNEQFF TGTGCCAGCAGGGACAGGGTCCTTCCAAGGGACAATGAGCAGTTCTTC
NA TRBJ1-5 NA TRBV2 CASSERWSQPQHF TGTGCCAGCAGTGAACGGTGGAGTCAGCCCCAGCATTTT
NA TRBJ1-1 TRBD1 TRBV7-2 CASSPDRAFIEAFF TGTGCCAGCAGTCCGGACAGGGCTTTTATTGAAGCTTTCTTT
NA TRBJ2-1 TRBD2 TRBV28 CASSSRAGAWYNEQFF TGTGCCAGCAGTTCAAGGGCGGGAGCTTGGTACAATGAGCAGTTCTTC
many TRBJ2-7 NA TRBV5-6 CASTWVGGKPYEQYF TGTGCCAGCACCTGGGTGGGCGGTAAACCCTACGAGCAGTACTTC
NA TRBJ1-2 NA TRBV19 CASSIPHRAYGYTF TGTGCCAGTAGTATACCCCACAGGGCCTATGGCTACACCTTC
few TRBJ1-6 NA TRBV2 CASNPDSYNSPLHF TGTGCCAGCAACCCTGACTCCTATAATTCACCCCTCCACTTT
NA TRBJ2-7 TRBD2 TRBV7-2 CASSYGTSGLYEQYF TGTGCCAGCAGCTACGGGACTAGCGGGCTCTACGAGCAGTACTTC
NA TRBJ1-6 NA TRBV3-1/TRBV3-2 CASRSGGTLSPLHF TGTGCCAGCAGAAGTGGTGGTACGCTTTCACCCCTCCACTTT
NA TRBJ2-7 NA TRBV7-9 CASSALGEQYF TGTGCCAGCAGCGCGCTGGGCGAGCAGTACTTC
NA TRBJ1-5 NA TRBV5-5 CASSLFGPGNNQPQHF TGTGCCAGCAGCTTATTCGGACCAGGGAACAATCAGCCCCAGCATTTT
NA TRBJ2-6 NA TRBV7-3 CASSSTGGANVLTF TGTGCCAGCAGCTCTACAGGAGGGGCCAACGTCCTGACTTTC
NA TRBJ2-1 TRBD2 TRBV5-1 CASTARLAGDNEQFF TGCGCCAGCACGGCTCGACTAGCGGGAGACAATGAGCAGTTCTTC
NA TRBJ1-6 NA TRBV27 CASSFYRRGSPLHF TGTGCCAGCAGTTTTTACAGGCGGGGATCACCCCTCCACTTT
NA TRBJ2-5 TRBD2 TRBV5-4 CASSLEVAGVETQYF TGTGCCAGCAGCTTGGAGGTAGCGGGAGTTGAGACCCAGTACTTC
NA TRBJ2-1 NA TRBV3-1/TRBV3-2 CASSQVASEQFF TGTGCCAGCAGCCAAGTAGCAAGCGAGCAGTTCTTC
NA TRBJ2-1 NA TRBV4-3 CASSQGQYNEQFF TGCGCCAGCAGCCAAGGGCAGTACAATGAGCAGTTCTTC
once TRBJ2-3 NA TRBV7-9 CASSSGGRNTQYF TGTGCCAGCAGCTCTGGGGGGAGGAATACGCAGTATTTT
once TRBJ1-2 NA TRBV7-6 CASSALVGGRDGYTF TGTGCCAGCAGCGCCCTGGTCGGAGGTCGGGATGGCTACACCTTC
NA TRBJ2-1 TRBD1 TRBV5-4 CASSPRDREIYEQFF TGTGCCAGCAGTCCCCGGGACAGGGAGATCTATGAGCAGTTCTTC
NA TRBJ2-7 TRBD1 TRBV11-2 CASSFETGPTYEQYF TGTGCCAGCAGCTTTGAGACAGGGCCGACCTACGAGCAGTACTTC
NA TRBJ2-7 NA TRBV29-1 CSVEVTDYEQYF TGCAGCGTTGAAGTGACAGACTACGAGCAGTACTTC
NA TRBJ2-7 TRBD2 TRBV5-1 CASSSSGGNYEQYF TGCGCCAGCAGCTCTAGCGGGGGAAACTACGAGCAGTACTTC
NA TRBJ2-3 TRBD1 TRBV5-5 CASSQTGDRDTQYF TGTGCCAGCAGCCAGACAGGGGATCGAGATACGCAGTATTTT
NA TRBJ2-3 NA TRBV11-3 CASSLTSGTDTQYF TGTGCCAGCAGCTTAACGTCGGGGACAGATACGCAGTATTTT
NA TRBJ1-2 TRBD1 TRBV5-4 CASSLQTQGNYGYTF TGTGCCAGCAGCTTGCAGACACAGGGGAACTATGGCTACACCTTC
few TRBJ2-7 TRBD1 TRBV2 CASSPGQGRFEQYF TGTGCCAGCAGCCCGGGACAGGGGAGGTTCGAGCAGTACTTC
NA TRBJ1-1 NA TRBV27 CASSLSDTAEAFF TGTGCCAGCAGTTTATCGGACACAGCTGAAGCTTTCTTT
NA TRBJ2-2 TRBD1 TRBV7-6 CASSLFRDRHSGELFF TGTGCCAGCAGCTTATTCCGGGACAGACACTCCGGGGAGCTGTTTTTT
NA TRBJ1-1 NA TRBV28 CASTNNREAFF TGTGCCAGCACTAATAACAGGGAGGCTTTCTTT
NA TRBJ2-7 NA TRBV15 CATSRPPAVEQYF TGTGCCACCAGCAGACCCCCCGCGGTCGAGCAGTACTTC